The 18 T cell receptor beta chains below come from one sample, sequenced in a study of T cell clones after liver transplantation (dated by TCRdb to between 2018 and 2021). The library was built by means of the immunoSEQ multiplex PCR assay. TCRdb retrieved this table from immuneACCESS and kept in-frame rearrangements only. Not all clones are present; in checked studies, unresolved V genes account for under half, and no reason is known for the remainder. The sample table shows more than 95,000 clones, and roughly 80% are seen once. The top ten constitute roughly 2.8% of the sample. Sequencing used CD4+ T cells from blood, obtained approximately 43 months after liver transplant. These receptors came from a human patient who received a liver transplant. The graft donor may be the source of some T cells after a transplant.

The gene calls are TRBV5-4 and TRBJ2-7; TRBD1 matches at 7 bases. Germline V gene sequence: CDR1 SGHNT, CDR2 YYREEE (reference sequence). The CDR3 length is 15 residues. Trimming took 0 bases from V and 5 from J; bases not matched to a gene: 8. The CDR3 DNA follows: TGTGCCAGCAGCTTGGCCGGGACAGTCTTCAACGAGCAGTACTTC. Its translation is CASSLAGTVFNEQYF.

J is TRBJ2-2 and V is TRBV4-3; 7 bases map to TRBD1. Trimming at V came to 3 bases and at J to 4 bases, leaving 17 bases not matched to a gene. CDR1 is LGHNA, CDR2 YSLEER, per germline. The CDR3 length is 19 residues. CDR3 in amino acids: CASSHVILYRGLGTGELFF. In DNA, the CDR3 is TGCGCCAGCAGCCACGTAATCTTATACAGGGGATTAGGCACCGGGGAGCTGTTTTTT.

The gene calls are TRBV29-1 and TRBJ1-2; tentative D call: TRBD1 (6 bases). CDR3 length equals 15 residues. CDR1 is SQVTM, CDR2 ANQGSEA, per germline. Trimming shortened V by 3 bases and J by 2 bases, and 16 bases separated the two germline ends. Here the CDR3 DNA reads TGCAGCGTTGAGGGGTCCGGGGGCTTGAACTATGGCTACACCTTC. It translates to CSVEGSGGLNYGYTF.

V and J are TRBV9 and TRBJ1-1; no clear D gene. Trimming pared 1 base from V and 1 base from J, leaving 5 bases between. The length of the CDR3 is 13 residues. Germline CDR1 is SGDLS and CDR2 is YYNGEE. The CDR3 bases are TGTGCCAGCAGCGTAACCCCGAACACTGAAGCTTTCTTT. Its translation is CASSVTPNTEAFF.

The chain is built from TRBV5-1 and TRBJ1-4; 10 positions match TRBD1. Germline V CDR1 and CDR2: SGHRS, YFSETQ. V shed 4 bases and J 5 bases; nucleotides not matched to a gene: 11. The CDR3 has 17 amino acids. Here the CDR3 reads CASSPSPGTGDNEKLFF. The DNA of the CDR3 is TGCGCCAGCAGCCCGTCCCCTGGGACAGGGGACAATGAAAAACTGTTTTTT.

On this clone: One junction end disagrees with the germline gene, perhaps due to a read error. The CDR3 sequence is CASSYSNSVFF. The CDR3 DNA reads TGTGCCAGCAGTTACAGCAATAGCGTCTTCTTC. The V call is TRBV6-5, the J call TRBJ2-7; tentatively, D is TRBD2 (5 bases). CDR3 length: 11 amino acids. Germline-derived CDR1 and CDR2 are MNHEY and SVGAGI.

The chain couples TRBV7-2 to TRBJ1-2, with 9 bases that match TRBD1. CDR3 length equals 14 residues. The V segment lost 2 bases and the J segment 7 bases; nucleotides outside the gene matches: 5. Germline CDR1 is SGHTA and CDR2 is FQGNSA. The chain's CDR3 is CASSLIGQGSGYTF. The CDR3 nucleotides are TGTGCCAGCAGCTTAATAGGACAGGGGTCTGGCTACACCTTC.

This chain joins TRBV11-2 and TRBJ1-1; the match to TRBD1 covers 8 bases. Germline trimming cut 5 bases from V and 10 bases from J; bases unmatched to any gene: 9. Germline V CDR1 and CDR2: SGHAT, FQNNGV. This CDR3 region has 13 residues. CDR3 loop: CASSQVDRGLAFF. CDR3 sequence (DNA): TGTGCCAGCAGCCAGGTAGACAGGGGTTTAGCTTTCTTT.

CDR3 amino acids: CASSAGQPSSYNEQFF. The CDR3 region has the DNA TGTGCCAGCTCAGCCGGACAGCCGAGCTCCTACAATGAGCAGTTCTTC. The rearrangement joins TRBV18 to TRBJ2-1; tentative D call: TRBD1 (6 bases). The CDR3 sequence is 16 residues long. The V and J ends lost 5 bases and 0 bases respectively, with 14 bases between them. Germline V gene data show CDR1 as KGHSH and CDR2 as LQKENI.

CDR3 sequence (DNA): TGCGCCAGCAGCTCGGGGGGCCCCGAGACCCAGTACTTC. This gives the protein CASSSGGPETQYF. V usage is TRBV5-1 and J usage is TRBJ2-5, with D possibly matching TRBD2 (7 bases). Germline V CDR1 and CDR2: SGHRS, YFSETQ. CDR3 length equals 13 residues. Between the trimmed V and J ends, which lost 3 bases and 5 bases, there was a span of 11 bases.

The V gene is TRBV25-1, the J gene TRBJ1-3, with D perhaps TRBD1 (6 bases). Germline CDR1 reads MGHDK; CDR2 reads SYGVNS. The V gene lost 3 bases and the J gene lost 6 bases, with 12 bases spanning the gap. The CDR3 is made up of 14 amino acids. This CDR3 reads CASSELGASNTIYF. The CDR3 nucleotides are TGTGCCAGCAGTGAGCTGGGGGCCTCAAACACCATATATTTT.

The sample holds one count of this clone. The J gene is TRBJ1-1, the V gene TRBV5-5; D unresolved. Germline loops: CDR1 SGHKS, CDR2 YYEKEE (reference sequence). V was pared by 4 bases and J by 1 base, with 17 bases between. This CDR3 has 16 residues. DNA for the CDR3: TGTGCCAGCAGCACCCGGACCCTTGGAACGAACACTGAAGCTTTCTTT. Amino acid sequence: CASSTRTLGTNTEAFF.

V gene TRBV5-1 combines with J gene TRBJ1-6, with 10 bases identical to TRBD1. Unmatched junction bases numbered 8, after V lost 4 bases and J lost 4 bases. CDR1 is SGHRS, CDR2 YFSETQ, per germline. CDR3 length: 17 residues. The CDR3 bases are TGCGCCAGCAGCAACCGACAGGGGGCCTCATATAATTCACCCCTCCACTTT. Its protein product is CASSNRQGASYNSPLHF.

CDR3 sequence (DNA): TGTGCCAGCAGCTTATCTAGCGGGGTTTCGAATGAGCAGTTCTTC. Translation gives CASSLSSGVSNEQFF. The chain uses TRBV7-8 and TRBJ2-1, with TRBD2 matching 9 bases. The junction had 6 bases not matched to a gene; V was cut back by 2 bases and J by 7 bases. Germline loops: CDR1 SGHVS, CDR2 FQNEAQ. The CDR3 has 15 amino acids.

V is TRBV7-3 and J is TRBJ2-1; D unresolved. This CDR3 has 16 amino acids. CDR1 is SGHTA, CDR2 FQGTGA, per germline. V shed 3 bases and J shed 2 bases, with 14 bases lying between them. The CDR3 region has the DNA TGTGCCAGCAGCTTCACCCTTCTGGGTCCCTACAATGAGCAGTTCTTC. Encoded protein: CASSFTLLGPYNEQFF.

The chain links TRBV28 to TRBJ1-1, with 12 bases matching TRBD1. V trimming: 4 bases; J trimming: 5 bases; junction bases outside the gene matches: 8. Per the germline V gene, CDR1 is MDHEN and CDR2 is SYDVKM. The CDR3 is 16 residues long. CDR3 bases: TGTGCCAGCAGTTCTCCCGGGACAGGGGGCGGGACTGAAGCTTTCTTT. Its protein is CASSSPGTGGGTEAFF.

This clone was recorded a few times. This same CDR3 is encoded by further DNA sequences in the sample. The chain is built from TRBV5-1 and TRBJ1-1; D is uncertain. CDR1 is SGHRS and CDR2 is YFSETQ in the germline V gene. Trimming left V 0 bases short and J 5 bases short, with 2 bases between. The CDR3 spans 11 residues. This CDR3 reads CASSLDTEAFF. DNA of the CDR3: TGCGCCAGCAGCTTGGATACTGAAGCTTTCTTT.

This chain's CDR3 is CASTYTGDTEAFF. CDR3 coding DNA: TGTGCCAGCACCTACACGGGTGACACTGAAGCTTTCTTT. This chain links TRBV6-1 with TRBJ1-1, with D unclear. Trimming cost V 7 bases and J 3 bases, with 12 bases left between them. This CDR3 comprises 13 residues. Germline values: CDR1 MNHNS, CDR2 SASEGT.